The 31 T cell receptor beta chains reported below all come from one sample, sequenced in a study of T cells after yellow fever vaccination. TCRdb reprocessed the 5' RACE reads with MiXCR, giving one entry per CDR3 protein. The sample lists approximately 510,000 distinct CDR3 sequences, 21% occurring once. This specimen was PBMCs, taken roughly 20 days after the first yellow fever vaccination. Receptors originate from a man aged 18 to 30 who received the YFV17D yellow fever vaccine.

This clonotype was counted a single time. The chain is built from TRBV6-5 and TRBJ1-3; unclear D gene. V was shortened by 2 bases and J by 0 bases, with 11 bases between the two germline ends. The CDR3 consists of 16 residues. CDR1 and CDR2 from the germline V gene are MNHEY and SVGAGI. CDR3 bases: TGTGCCAGCAGTTACCCTACACAGAGCTCTGGAAACACCATATATTTT. It is translated as CASSYPTQSSGNTIYF.

The genes are TRBV7-6 and TRBJ2-1; D gene ambiguous. Germline-derived CDR1 and CDR2 are SGHVS and FNYEAQ. The CDR3 extends over 14 amino acids. V was pared by 5 bases and J by 6 bases, with 14 bases between. CDR3 in amino acids: CASSTRRSFNEQFF. The CDR3 nucleotides are TGTGCCAGCAGCACCAGACGAAGCTTCAATGAGCAGTTCTTC.

This chain links TRBV20-1 with TRBJ2-5, with D maybe TRBD2 (5 bases). The CDR3 has 16 residues. CDR1 and CDR2 (germline): DFQATT, SNEGSKA (reference sequence). V was trimmed by 0 bases and J by 5 bases, leaving 19 bases between them. The CDR3 region is CSARDLFSREGETQYF. As DNA, the CDR3 is TGCAGTGCTAGAGATCTCTTTTCGAGGGAAGGGGAGACCCAGTACTTC.

This clonotype has just a few counts. This CDR3 reads CASSDTGDRDQETQYF. In DNA form, the CDR3 reads TGTGCCAGCAGCGATACCGGGGACAGGGACCAAGAGACCCAGTACTTC. This chain uses TRBV13 with TRBJ2-5, with 9 bases that match TRBD1. The CDR3 has 16 residues. Germline-derived CDR1 and CDR2 are PRHDT and FYEKMQ (reference sequence). The junction had 7 bases not matched to a gene; V was cut back by 5 bases and J by 0 bases.

This clonotype occurred a few times. This sequence joins TRBV5-1 and TRBJ1-1; 7 bases line up with TRBD1. CDR3 length: 15 amino acids. The V gene end was trimmed by 6 bases and the J gene end by 1 base; junction bases not matched to a gene: 9. Germline V gene sequence: CDR1 SGHRS, CDR2 YFSETQ. DNA for the CDR3: TGCGCCAGCACCCCCGGGACAGCTAAGAACACTGAAGCTTTCTTT. Its translation is CASTPGTAKNTEAFF. Filled out from reference TRBV5-1 and TRBJ1-1, the complete variable domain reads KAGVTQTPRYLIKTRGQQVTLSCSPISGHRSVSWYQQTPGQGLQFLFEYFSETQRNKGNFPGRFSGRQFSNSRSEMNVSTLELGDSALYLCASTPGTAKNTEAFFGQGTRLTVV.

The V gene is TRBV18, the J gene TRBJ2-7, with D possibly TRBD2 on 6 matching bases. The CDR3 loop spans 13 amino acids. Trimming left V 2 bases short and J 7 bases short, with 12 bases between. Looked up from germline, CDR1 is KGHSH and CDR2 is LQKENI. CDR3 in DNA: TGTGCCAGCTCACCAGGGGAGGAGGGAGAGCAGTACTTC. It translates to CASSPGEEGEQYF.

V is TRBV5-1 and J is TRBJ2-3; D unclear. The CDR3 spans 15 residues. Germline V lookup: CDR1 SGHRS, CDR2 YFSETQ. Trimming took off 0 bases at V and 0 bases at J, with 8 bases between the two ends. DNA of the CDR3: TGCGCCAGCAGCTTGGATGTAGGAAGCACAGATACGCAGTATTTT. The encoded protein is CASSLDVGSTDTQYF. Together with reference TRBV5-1 and TRBJ2-3, the CDR3 gives the full variable domain: KAGVTQTPRYLIKTRGQQVTLSCSPISGHRSVSWYQQTPGQGLQFLFEYFSETQRNKGNFPGRFSGRQFSNSRSEMNVSTLELGDSALYLCASSLDVGSTDTQYFGPGTRLTVL.

In this sample, this clonotype turned up a few times. This chain uses TRBV25-1 with TRBJ2-2; possibly TRBD1 or TRBD2 for D (6 bases each). V was cut by 5 bases and J by 3 bases, with 13 bases left in between. The V gene's germline CDR1 is MGHDK and CDR2 SYGVNS. The CDR3 has 15 amino acids. CDR3 coding DNA: TGTGCCAGCAGTCCTCATAGGGGGGACACCGGGGAGCTGTTTTTT. It codes for CASSPHRGDTGELFF.

The rearrangement uses TRBV6-1 and TRBJ2-5, with 9 bases fitting TRBD1. CDR1 and CDR2 (germline): MNHNS, SASEGT. Trimming took 6 bases from V and 5 from J; bases not matched to a gene: 4. This CDR3 is built from 13 residues. CDR3 loop: CASRSTGGETQYF. The CDR3 nucleotides read TGTGCCAGCAGGAGCACAGGGGGCGAGACCCAGTACTTC.

The V gene is TRBV5-1, the J gene TRBJ1-1; no clear D. The CDR3 length is 14 residues. Trimming shortened V by 4 bases and J by 0 bases, and 10 bases separated the two germline ends. The germline gives CDR1 SGHRS, CDR2 YFSETQ. The CDR3 reads CASSKTVVNTEAFF. Here the CDR3 DNA reads TGCGCCAGCAGCAAGACCGTTGTGAACACTGAAGCTTTCTTT. The full variable domain, rest sourced from reference TRBV5-1 and TRBJ1-1, is KAGVTQTPRYLIKTRGQQVTLSCSPISGHRSVSWYQQTPGQGLQFLFEYFSETQRNKGNFPGRFSGRQFSNSRSEMNVSTLELGDSALYLCASSKTVVNTEAFFGQGTRLTVV.

Of note for this clonotype: A much larger clone lies one base from this, so it may be a read error. J is TRBJ2-3 and V is TRBV15; D is undetermined. The germline V and J ends were trimmed by 4 bases and 6 bases, with 14 bases remaining between them. CDR1 and CDR2 (germline): LNHNV, YYDKDF (reference sequence). The CDR3 extends over 14 amino acids. CDR3 sequence (DNA): TGTGCCACCAGCAAAGGGAACGGGCTGGATACGCAGTATTTT. This codes for CATSKGNGLDTQYF.

This clonotype occurred many times. This sequence joins TRBV24-1 and TRBJ2-5; 7 nucleotides match TRBD1. Germline V gives CDR1 KGHDR, CDR2 SFDVKD. This CDR3 contains 15 residues. The V gene end was trimmed by 5 bases and the J gene end by 0 bases; junction bases not matched to a gene: 5. The CDR3, as DNA: TGTGCCACCAGTGCAAATACAGGGGACCAAGAGACCCAGTACTTC. It codes for CATSANTGDQETQYF.

This clonotype was counted between two and nine times. The chain employs TRBV6-2 or TRBV6-3 and TRBJ2-5; 7 nucleotides align to TRBD1. With V trimmed by 6 bases and J by 5 bases, 9 bases remained unmatched. The germline V gene encodes CDR1 MNHEY and CDR2 SVGEGT. CDR3 length: 14 residues. CDR3 loop: CASRRAGGWETQYF. In nucleotides, the CDR3 is TGTGCCAGCAGGCGCGCAGGGGGTTGGGAGACCCAGTACTTC.

This clonotype has a handful of counts. This chain joins TRBV5-1 and TRBJ1-1; TRBD1 might be the D (5 bases). The germline V gene has CDR1 SGHRS and CDR2 YFSETQ. Trimming cost V 0 bases and J 0 bases, with 9 bases left between them. There are 15 residues in the CDR3. CDR3 coding DNA: TGCGCCAGCAGCTTGGTTAAAGGGGTGAACACTGAAGCTTTCTTT. It is translated as CASSLVKGVNTEAFF. Using reference TRBV5-1 and TRBJ1-1 for the parts outside the CDR3, the full variable domain is KAGVTQTPRYLIKTRGQQVTLSCSPISGHRSVSWYQQTPGQGLQFLFEYFSETQRNKGNFPGRFSGRQFSNSRSEMNVSTLELGDSALYLCASSLVKGVNTEAFFGQGTRLTVV.

V and J are TRBV12-3 or TRBV12-4 and TRBJ2-3, with a possible D match to TRBD1 (6 bases). The CDR3 spans 14 residues. The V end was cut by 6 bases, the J end by 0 bases, with 10 bases between. The CDR3 region is CASRYRASTDTQYF. The CDR3 DNA reads as TGTGCCAGCAGGTACAGGGCTAGCACAGATACGCAGTATTTT.

V usage is TRBV7-9 and J usage is TRBJ2-3; weak D call: TRBD1 (5 bases). Per the germline V gene, CDR1 is SEHNR and CDR2 is FQNEAQ (reference sequence). This CDR3 region has 14 residues. V shed 3 bases and J shed 5 bases, with 12 bases lying between them. CDR3 protein: CASSFRGSEDTQYF. The CDR3 bases are TGTGCCAGCAGCTTTAGGGGATCGGAAGATACGCAGTATTTT.

In nucleotides, the CDR3 is TGTGCCAGCAGCAAATACTCCTCAGCTAACTATGGCTACACCTTC. Amino acid sequence: CASSKYSSANYGYTF. The chain links TRBV27 to TRBJ1-2; D is unclear. Germline CDR1 is MNHEY and CDR2 is SMNVEV (reference sequence). CDR3 length: 15 residues. V was cut by 6 bases and J by 0 bases, with 14 bases left in between.

The chain links TRBV20-1 to TRBJ2-6; 7 positions agree with TRBD1. Germline-derived CDR1 and CDR2 are DFQATT and SNEGSKA (reference sequence). CDR3 length: 16 residues. With V trimmed by 3 bases and J by 2 bases, 7 bases remained unmatched. The CDR3 protein is CSASRTGLPGANVLTF. Written as DNA, the CDR3 is TGCAGTGCTAGTAGGACAGGCCTTCCTGGGGCCAACGTCCTGACTTTC.

This chain links TRBV21-1 with TRBJ2-7; whether TRBD1, the table's D call, matches the DNA was not checked. TRBV21-1 is termed a pseudogene. The CDR3 loop spans 12 amino acids. CDR3 bases: TGTGCCAGCACACTTCGCCCGGTTGAGCAGTACTTC. This codes for CASTLRPVEQYF.

V and J are TRBV4-1 and TRBJ2-7; D unclear. Germline values: CDR1 MGHRA, CDR2 YSYEKL. V lost 0 bases, J lost 2 bases, and 14 bases lay in between. The CDR3 totals 16 residues. CDR3 DNA: TGCGCCAGCAGCCAAGATTCCGTGTCCAGGACCTACGAGCAGTACTTC. This sequence encodes CASSQDSVSRTYEQYF.

This chain joins TRBV7-8 and TRBJ2-7; 9 bases agree with TRBD1. This CDR3 is built from 16 residues. CDR1 SGHVS and CDR2 FQNEAQ come from the germline V gene. The J segment lost 4 bases and the V segment lost 2 bases, leaving 9 bases of the junction unmatched. The CDR3 region is CASSLSTTGGGYEQYF. CDR3 nucleotides: TGTGCCAGCAGCTTATCGACGACAGGGGGAGGGTACGAGCAGTACTTC.

The J gene is TRBJ2-1, the V gene TRBV3-1; D may be TRBD1 (6 bases). The V end lost 3 bases, the J end lost 5 bases, and 14 bases lay between the germline ends. This CDR3 spans 15 amino acids. CDR1 is LGHDT, CDR2 YNNKEL, per germline (reference sequence). The CDR3: CASSQAGVIDNEQFF. The CDR3 region has the DNA TGTGCCAGCAGCCAGGCAGGGGTCATCGACAATGAGCAGTTCTTC.

This clonotype has just a few counts. The gene calls are TRBV7-9 and TRBJ1-4, with D possibly being TRBD1 (6 bases). V was cut by 7 bases and J by 8 bases, with 11 bases left in between. Germline CDR1 SEHNR, CDR2 FQNEAQ (reference sequence). There are 12 residues in the CDR3. The CDR3 nucleotides are TGTGCCAGCAACAAAAGGGGGGAAAAACTGTTTTTT. Encoded protein: CASNKRGEKLFF.

CDR3 amino acids: CASSLGAGKGYGYTF. CDR3 coding DNA: TGTGCCAGCAGCTTAGGCGCGGGCAAGGGCTATGGCTACACCTTC. This chain links TRBV7-6 with TRBJ1-2; no firm D call. Trimming removed 1 base at V and 4 bases at J, with 13 bases between. The CDR3 extends over 15 amino acids. Germline loops: CDR1 SGHVS, CDR2 FNYEAQ. Drawing the rest from reference TRBV7-6 and TRBJ1-2, the complete variable domain is GAGVSQSPRYKVTKRGQDVALRCDPISGHVSLYWYRQALGQGPEFLTYFNYEAQQDKSGLPNDRFSAERPEGSISTLTIQRTEQRDSAMYRCASSLGAGKGYGYTFGSGTRLTVV.

The genes are TRBV10-1 and TRBJ2-3; possibly TRBD1 or TRBD2 for D (5 bases each). CDR3 length: 16 amino acids. Germline V gene sequence: CDR1 WNHNN, CDR2 SYGVQD (reference sequence). Trimming shortened V by 5 bases and J by 2 bases, and 17 bases separated the two germline ends. This CDR3 is CASSQTGTTDTDTQYF. CDR3 in DNA: TGCGCCAGCAGTCAAACCGGGACCACCGACACAGATACGCAGTATTTT.

The V gene is TRBV4-3, the J gene TRBJ1-4; D remains ambiguous. The CDR3 runs to 16 residues. V lost 1 base, J lost 3 bases, and 12 bases lay in between. The germline CDR1 and CDR2 sequences are LGHNA and YSLEER. The CDR3 spells CASSQVTGMANEKLFF. For the CDR3, the DNA is TGCGCCAGCAGCCAAGTAACGGGGATGGCTAATGAAAAACTGTTTTTT.

This clonotype was observed a handful of times. This rearrangement joins TRBV7-8 to TRBJ1-1; D remains unclear. This CDR3 region has 15 residues. The germline gives CDR1 SGHVS, CDR2 FQNEAQ. V was pared by 0 bases and J by 3 bases, with 11 bases between. The CDR3: CASSLAGYGDTEAFF. CDR3 coding DNA: TGTGCCAGCAGCTTAGCGGGGTACGGGGACACTGAAGCTTTCTTT. The whole variable domain, filled in from reference TRBV7-8 and TRBJ1-1, reads GAGVSQSPRYKVAKRGQDVALRCDPISGHVSLFWYQQALGQGPEFLTYFQNEAQLDKSGLPSDRFFAERPEGSVSTLKIQRTQQEDSAVYLCASSLAGYGDTEAFFGQGTRLTVV.

This clonotype was picked up a small number of times. The chain employs TRBV7-9 and TRBJ2-3; D is perhaps TRBD1 or TRBD2 (5 bases each). Germline V gives CDR1 SEHNR, CDR2 FQNEAQ (reference sequence). V was cut by 5 bases and J by 0 bases, with 12 bases left in between. The CDR3 is made up of 15 amino acids. DNA for the CDR3: TGTGCCAGCAGCCGGGACCTAGCTAGCACAGATACGCAGTATTTT. This translates into CASSRDLASTDTQYF.

This clonotype was observed a handful of times. This chain links TRBV11-2 with TRBJ1-1; no clear D gene. The germline gives CDR1 SGHAT, CDR2 FQNNGV. Trimming removed 0 bases at V and 5 bases at J, with 10 bases between. This CDR3 region has 14 residues. The CDR3 region has the DNA TGTGCCAGCAGCTTAGAGTCAACCGGGACTGAAGCTTTCTTT. This translates into CASSLESTGTEAFF.

This clonotype was observed a few times. The chain has TRBV18 and TRBJ1-4; 7 bases are shared with TRBD1. The CDR3 contains 15 residues. The ends lost 6 bases at V and 0 bases at J; junction bases unmatched: 4. The germline gives CDR1 KGHSH, CDR2 LQKENI. In DNA, the CDR3 is TGTGCCAGCTCCCAGGGGGGAGCAACTAATGAAAAACTGTTTTTT. Its protein is CASSQGGATNEKLFF.

This chain uses TRBV19 with TRBJ1-6; 7 bases are shared with TRBD1. The germline V gene encodes CDR1 LNHDA and CDR2 SQIVND (reference sequence). V gave up 4 bases and J gave up 13 bases; unmatched junction bases: 10. The CDR3 spans 14 residues. DNA of the CDR3: TGTGCCAGTAGTAGGGGACAGCCCGCAAGCCCCCTCCACTTT. Translating it yields CASSRGQPASPLHF.